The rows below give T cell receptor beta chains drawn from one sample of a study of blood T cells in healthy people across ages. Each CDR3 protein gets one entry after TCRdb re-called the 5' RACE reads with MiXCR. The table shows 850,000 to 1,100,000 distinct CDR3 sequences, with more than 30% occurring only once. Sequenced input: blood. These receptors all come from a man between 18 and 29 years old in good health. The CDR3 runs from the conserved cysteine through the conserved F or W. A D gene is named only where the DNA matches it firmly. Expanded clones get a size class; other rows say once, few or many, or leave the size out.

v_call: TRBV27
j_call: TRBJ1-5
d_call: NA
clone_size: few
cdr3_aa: CASSLRTGINQPQHF
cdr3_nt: TGTGCCAGCAGTTTGCGAACAGGGATCAATCAGCCCCAGCATTTT

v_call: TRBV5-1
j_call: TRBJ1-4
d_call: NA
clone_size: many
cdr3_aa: CASSFGRGEKLFF
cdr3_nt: TGCGCCAGCAGCTTCGGGCGAGGTGAAAAACTGTTTTTT

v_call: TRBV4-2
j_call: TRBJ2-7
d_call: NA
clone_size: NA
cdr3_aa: CASSQDFLGRDIFSEQYF
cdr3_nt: TGTGCCAGCAGCCAAGATTTTCTGGGCAGGGATATTTTTTCGGAGCAGTACTTC

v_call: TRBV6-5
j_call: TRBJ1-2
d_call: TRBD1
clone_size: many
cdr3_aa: CASSPDRNGYTF
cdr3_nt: TGTGCCAGCAGCCCGGACAGGAATGGCTACACCTTC

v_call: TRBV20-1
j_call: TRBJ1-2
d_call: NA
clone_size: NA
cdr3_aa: CSALDSNYGYTF
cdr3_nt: TGCAGTGCCCTTGACAGTAACTATGGCTACACCTTC

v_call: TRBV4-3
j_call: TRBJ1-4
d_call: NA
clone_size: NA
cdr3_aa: CASSQEETGRGQEKLFF
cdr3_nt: TGCGCCAGCAGCCAAGAAGAAACGGGGAGGGGACAAGAAAAACTGTTTTTT

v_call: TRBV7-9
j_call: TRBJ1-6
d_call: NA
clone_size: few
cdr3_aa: CASSPDADNSPLHF
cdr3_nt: TGTGCCAGCAGCCCAGACGCGGATAATTCACCCCTCCACTTT

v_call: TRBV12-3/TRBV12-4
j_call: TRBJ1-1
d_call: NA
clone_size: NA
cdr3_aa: CASSLKGVNTEAFF
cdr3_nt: TGTGCCAGCAGTTTAAAAGGAGTGAACACTGAAGCTTTCTTT

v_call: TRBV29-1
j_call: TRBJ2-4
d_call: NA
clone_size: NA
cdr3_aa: CSVVQTGERPYF
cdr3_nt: TGCAGCGTTGTCCAGACTGGGGAACGACCGTACTTC

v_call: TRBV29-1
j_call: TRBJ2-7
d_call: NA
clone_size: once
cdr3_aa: CSVGGAGNEQYF
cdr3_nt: TGCAGCGTTGGCGGGGCCGGCAATGAGCAGTACTTC

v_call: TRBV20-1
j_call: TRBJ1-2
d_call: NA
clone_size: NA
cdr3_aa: CSAALLSNYGYTF
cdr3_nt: TGCAGTGCTGCCCTCTTATCCAATTATGGCTACACCTTC

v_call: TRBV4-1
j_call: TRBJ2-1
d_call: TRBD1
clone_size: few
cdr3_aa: CASSPGTGGRNEQFF
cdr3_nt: TGCGCCAGCAGCCCCGGGACAGGGGGCAGGAATGAGCAGTTCTTC

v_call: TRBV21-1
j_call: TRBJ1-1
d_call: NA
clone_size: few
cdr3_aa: CASSREPKAFF
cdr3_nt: TGTGCCAGCAGCAGAGAGCCCAAAGCTTTCTTT

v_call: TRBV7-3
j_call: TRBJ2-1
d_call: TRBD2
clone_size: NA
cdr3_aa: CASSFSGGGNEQFF
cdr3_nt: TGTGCCAGCAGCTTTAGCGGGGGTGGTAATGAGCAGTTCTTC

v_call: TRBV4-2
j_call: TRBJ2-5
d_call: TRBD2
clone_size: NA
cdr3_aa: CASSQLAGGRNNEQYF
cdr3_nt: TGTGCCAGCAGCCAGCTAGCGGGGGGGCGGAACAATGAGCAGTACTTC

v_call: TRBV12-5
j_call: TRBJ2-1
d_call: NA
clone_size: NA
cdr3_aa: CASGLEDSYNEQFF
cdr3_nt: TGTGCTAGTGGTTTGGAGGACTCCTACAATGAGCAGTTCTTC

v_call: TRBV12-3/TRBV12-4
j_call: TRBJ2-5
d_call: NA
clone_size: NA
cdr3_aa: CTSNLQEQETQYF
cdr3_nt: TGTACCAGCAACCTGCAGGAACAAGAGACCCAGTACTTC

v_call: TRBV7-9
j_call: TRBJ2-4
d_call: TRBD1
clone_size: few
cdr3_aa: CASSLEDRVAKNIQYF
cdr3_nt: TGTGCCAGCAGCTTAGAGGACAGGGTAGCCAAAAACATTCAGTACTTC

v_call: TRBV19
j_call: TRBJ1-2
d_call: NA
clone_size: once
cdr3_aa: CASSMRATANYGYTF
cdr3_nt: TGTGCCAGTAGTATGCGGGCTACAGCTAACTATGGCTACACCTTC

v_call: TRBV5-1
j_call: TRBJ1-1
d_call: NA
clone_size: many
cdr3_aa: CASSLGGENTEAFF
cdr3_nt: TGTGCCAGCAGCTTAGGAGGGGAGAACACTGAAGCTTTCTTT

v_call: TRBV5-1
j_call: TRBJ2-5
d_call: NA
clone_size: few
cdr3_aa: CASSPGVDWETQYF
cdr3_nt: TGCGCCAGCAGCCCTGGGGTCGACTGGGAGACCCAGTACTTC

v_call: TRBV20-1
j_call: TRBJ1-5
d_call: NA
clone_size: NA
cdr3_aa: CSAREVTNQPQHF
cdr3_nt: TGCAGTGCTAGGGAGGTGACCAATCAGCCCCAGCATTTT

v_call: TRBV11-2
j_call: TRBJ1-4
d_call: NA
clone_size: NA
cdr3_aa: CASSGQNNEKLFF
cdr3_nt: TGTGCCAGCAGCGGTCAGAATAATGAAAAACTGTTTTTT

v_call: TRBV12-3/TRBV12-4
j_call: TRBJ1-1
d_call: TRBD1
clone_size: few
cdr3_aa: CASGYRGNTEAFF
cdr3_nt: TGTGCCAGCGGTTACAGGGGGAACACTGAAGCTTTCTTT

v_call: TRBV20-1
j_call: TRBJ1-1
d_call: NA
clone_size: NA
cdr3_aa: CSARPGSTEAFF
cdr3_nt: TGCAGTGCTAGACCTGGGAGCACTGAAGCTTTCTTT

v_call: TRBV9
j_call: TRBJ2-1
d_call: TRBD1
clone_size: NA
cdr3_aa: CASSVGAGGHNEQFF
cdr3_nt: TGTGCCAGCAGCGTAGGAGCAGGGGGACACAATGAGCAGTTCTTC

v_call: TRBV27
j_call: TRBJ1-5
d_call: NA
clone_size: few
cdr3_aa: CASSRWGSGNQPQHF
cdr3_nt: TGTGCCAGCAGTCGATGGGGGTCAGGCAATCAGCCCCAGCATTTT

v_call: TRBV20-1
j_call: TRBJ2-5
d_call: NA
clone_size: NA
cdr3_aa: CSARNHFHCQVQYF
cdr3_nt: TGCAGTGCCCGCAACCACTTCCACTGTCAAGTCCAGTACTTC

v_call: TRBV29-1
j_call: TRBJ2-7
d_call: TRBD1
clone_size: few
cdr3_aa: CSVKTGAHYEQYF
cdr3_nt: TGCAGCGTGAAAACAGGGGCCCACTACGAGCAGTACTTC

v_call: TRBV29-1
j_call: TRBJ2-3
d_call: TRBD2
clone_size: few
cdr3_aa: CSVLLGLANMDTPSIFTDTQYF
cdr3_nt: TGCAGCGTCCTCTTGGGACTAGCGAATATGGACACACCCTCCATATTCACAGATACGCAGTATTTT

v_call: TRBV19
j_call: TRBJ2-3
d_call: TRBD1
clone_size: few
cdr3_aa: CASTSGTGYGDTQYF
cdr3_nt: TGTGCCAGTACCTCCGGGACAGGGTACGGAGATACGCAGTATTTT

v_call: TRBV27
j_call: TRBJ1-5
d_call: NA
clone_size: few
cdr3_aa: CASMMVGGASQPQHF
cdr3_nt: TGTGCCAGCATGATGGTAGGAGGGGCGAGTCAGCCCCAGCATTTT

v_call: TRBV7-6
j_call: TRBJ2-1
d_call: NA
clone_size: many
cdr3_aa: CASSKDSPTGEQFF
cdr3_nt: TGTGCCAGCAGTAAGGACAGTCCTACAGGGGAGCAGTTCTTC

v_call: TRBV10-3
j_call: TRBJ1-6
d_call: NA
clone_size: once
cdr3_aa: CAISESGNGDSPPHF
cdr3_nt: TGTGCCATCAGTGAGTCCGGGAATGGAGATTCACCCCCCCACTTT

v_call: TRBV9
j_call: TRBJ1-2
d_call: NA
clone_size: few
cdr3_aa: CASSVEAYGYTF
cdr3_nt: TGTGCCAGCAGCGTAGAAGCTTATGGCTACACCTTC

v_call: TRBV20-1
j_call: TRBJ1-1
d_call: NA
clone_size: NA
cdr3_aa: CSALFRGGTEAFF
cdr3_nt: TGCAGTGCATTGTTCAGGGGAGGCACTGAAGCTTTCTTT

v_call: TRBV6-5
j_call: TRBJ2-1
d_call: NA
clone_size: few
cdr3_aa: CASRLYGTQFDNEQFF
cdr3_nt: TGTGCCAGCAGGCTCTACGGGACCCAATTCGACAATGAGCAGTTCTTC